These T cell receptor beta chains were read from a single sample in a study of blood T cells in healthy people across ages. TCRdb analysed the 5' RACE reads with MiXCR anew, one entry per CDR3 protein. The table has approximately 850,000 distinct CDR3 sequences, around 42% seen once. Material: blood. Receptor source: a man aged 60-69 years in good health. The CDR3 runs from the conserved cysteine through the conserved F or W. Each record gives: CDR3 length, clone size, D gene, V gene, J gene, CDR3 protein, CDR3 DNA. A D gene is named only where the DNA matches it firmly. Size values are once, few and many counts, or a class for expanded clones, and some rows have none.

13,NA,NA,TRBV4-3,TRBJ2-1,CAGSQGTVSEQFF,TGCGCCGGCAGCCAAGGAACTGTCAGTGAGCAGTTCTTC
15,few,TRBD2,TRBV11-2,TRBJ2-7,CASSFGGGAIYEQYF,TGTGCCAGCAGCTTTGGCGGGGGGGCAATCTACGAGCAGTACTTC
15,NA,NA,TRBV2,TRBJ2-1,CASTLGGGRRNEQFF,TGTGCCAGCACGTTAGGGGGGGGCCGTAGGAATGAGCAGTTCTTC
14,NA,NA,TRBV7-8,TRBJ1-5,CASSLRGGHQPQHF,TGTGCCAGCAGTCTACGGGGTGGCCATCAGCCCCAGCATTTT
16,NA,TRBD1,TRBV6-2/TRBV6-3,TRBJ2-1,CASTPTRDRGYNEQFF,TGTGCCAGCACCCCGACGAGGGACAGGGGGTACAATGAGCAGTTCTTC
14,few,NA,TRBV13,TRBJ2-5,CASSSGQRGETQYF,TGTGCCAGCAGCTCAGGACAGAGGGGAGAGACCCAGTACTTC
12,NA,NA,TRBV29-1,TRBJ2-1,CSVEAPSVEQFF,TGCAGCGTTGAGGCCCCGAGTGTTGAGCAGTTCTTC
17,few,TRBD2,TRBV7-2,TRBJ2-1,CASSTLAGGFSYNEQFF,TGTGCCAGCAGCACACTAGCGGGGGGGTTCTCCTACAATGAGCAGTTCTTC
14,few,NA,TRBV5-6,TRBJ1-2,CASSSKQGTGGYTF,TGTGCCAGCAGCAGTAAACAGGGTACTGGGGGCTACACCTTC
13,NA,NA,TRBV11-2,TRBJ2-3,CASSPPVGDTQYF,TGTGCCAGCAGCCCACCAGTAGGAGATACGCAGTATTTT
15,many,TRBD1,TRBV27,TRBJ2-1,CASSLYRGRVSEQFF,TGTGCCAGCAGTTTATACAGGGGGCGCGTAAGTGAGCAGTTCTTC
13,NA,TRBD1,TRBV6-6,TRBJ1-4,CASRRTGNEKLFF,TGTGCCAGCAGGCGGACAGGGAATGAAAAACTGTTTTTT
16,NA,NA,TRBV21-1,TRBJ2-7,CASSKGQGIRSYEQYF,TGTGCCAGCAGCAAGGGACAGGGAATTCGCTCCTACGAGCAGTACTTC
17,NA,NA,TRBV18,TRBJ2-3,CASSRQLVSTSTDTQYF,TGTGCCAGCTCACGACAATTGGTATCGACTAGCACAGATACGCAGTATTTT
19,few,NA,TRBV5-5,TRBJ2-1,CASSPRLAWSLAESDEQFF,TGTGCCAGCAGCCCCCGCCTCGCCTGGTCATTAGCCGAGAGCGATGAGCAGTTCTTC
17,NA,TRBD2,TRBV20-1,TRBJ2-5,CSASLAGDSEGLETQYF,TGCAGTGCCTCACTAGCGGGGGACTCTGAGGGGTTAGAGACCCAGTACTTC
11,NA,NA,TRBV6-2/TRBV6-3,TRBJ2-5,CASRWDNEQYF,TGTGCCAGCAGATGGGACAATGAGCAGTACTTC
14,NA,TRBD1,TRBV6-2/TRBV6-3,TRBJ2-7,CTSRRGTGTYEQYF,TGTACCAGCAGACGTGGGACAGGAACCTACGAGCAGTACTTC
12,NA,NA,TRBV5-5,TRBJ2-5,CASSFNGETQYF,TGTGCCAGCAGCTTTAATGGTGAGACCCAGTACTTC
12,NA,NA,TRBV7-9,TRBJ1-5,CASTLDNQPQHF,TGTGCCAGCACCTTGGATAATCAGCCCCAGCATTTT